One sample yielded the 6 T cell receptor beta chains listed below, sequenced in a study of T cell repertoires in aging, cancer and after chemotherapy. TCR beta rearrangements were amplified from peripheral blood genomic DNA. Rearranged V-D-J TRB sequences were amplified with a mixed TRB-A/B primer pool. TCRdb used MiXCR to reprocess the multiplex PCR reads, holding one entry per CDR3 protein. The table records about 7,400 distinct CDR3 sequences, around two fifths of them present only once. Source material: blood. These TCRs come from a human donor in good health.

The chain links TRBV5-6 to TRBJ1-1; D is possibly TRBD1 (5 bases). Per the germline V gene, CDR1 is SGHDT and CDR2 is YYEEEE. The CDR3 has 14 amino acids. V lost 2 bases, J lost 1 base, and 9 bases lay in between. CDR3 nucleotides: TGTGCCAGCAGCTTTGGTCAGGGGAACACTGAAGCTTTCTTT. Amino acids: CASSFGQGNTEAFF.

The chain links TRBV5-5 to TRBJ1-2; D is perhaps TRBD1 (5 bases). V lost 0 bases, J lost 13 bases, and 16 bases lay in between. Germline values: CDR1 SGHKS, CDR2 YYEKEE (reference sequence). The CDR3 loop spans 13 amino acids. The CDR3 coding sequence is TGTGCCAGCAGCTTGGAGGTTGGGGACGGCCGCACCTTC. Translating it yields CASSLEVGDGRTF.

This chain joins TRBV6-5 and TRBJ1-5; TRBD1 is a possible D gene (6 bases). The CDR3 extends over 13 amino acids. Per the germline V gene, CDR1 is MNHEY and CDR2 is SVGAGI. Trimming removed 5 bases at V and 4 bases at J, with 9 bases between. The CDR3 DNA reads TGTGCCAGCAGTGGACAGCCGAATCAGCCCCAGCATTTT. Its translation: CASSGQPNQPQHF.

The chain carries TRBV7-2 and TRBJ2-3; TRBD2 agrees at 13 bases. Germline V gene lookup returns CDR1 SGHTA and CDR2 FQGNSA. V was pared by 3 bases and J by 0 bases, with 9 bases of the junction left unmatched. This CDR3 is built from 19 residues. DNA of the CDR3: TGTGCCAGCAGCTTCACAACCGGGACTAGCGGGGTGAGCACAGATACGCAGTATTTT. Translated: CASSFTTGTSGVSTDTQYF.

This rearrangement joins TRBV20-1 to TRBJ2-1; D remains unclear. The CDR3 is 11 residues long. V shed 2 bases and J shed 12 bases, with 11 bases lying between them. Looked up from germline, CDR1 is DFQATT and CDR2 is SNEGSKA (reference sequence). CDR3 DNA: TGCAGTGCTAGATATGGGGTTAGGCAGTTCTTC. Translating gives CSARYGVRQFF.

The chain links TRBV20-1 to TRBJ2-3, with 8 bases that match TRBD2. Germline V gene data show CDR1 as DFQATT and CDR2 as SNEGSKA (reference sequence). The CDR3 is 13 residues long. J lost 6 bases, V lost 5 bases, and 7 bases had no gene match. CDR3 region: CSAAGLALDTQYF. CDR3 bases: TGCAGTGCTGCCGGACTAGCCCTCGATACGCAGTATTTT.